These T cell receptor beta chains were read from a single sample in a study of OX40 agonist ivuxolimab in advanced cancers. TCRdb's copy holds only in-frame clones and misses some; the assay was immunoSEQ multiplex PCR. In the table there are 30,000 or so clones, roughly nine tenths of which are singletons. The sample consisted of CD4+ or CD8+ T cells sorted from blood, taken in a trial of the OX40 agonist ivuxolimab. The receptors stem from an adult with an advanced solid tumor such as melanoma, head and neck, liver or kidney cancer. CDR3s include the opening cysteine and the closing phenylalanine or tryptophan. The order of the fields is V gene, J gene, CDR3 protein.

V gene: TRBV6-4
J gene: TRBJ2-3
CDR3 protein: CASSDSGTSGTDTQYF

V gene: TRBV9
J gene: TRBJ2-6
CDR3 protein: CASMDRGVSSGANVLTF

V gene: TRBV7-8
J gene: TRBJ2-1
CDR3 protein: CASSLLSGTYNEQFF

V gene: TRBV6-5
J gene: TRBJ2-3
CDR3 protein: CASSYSSGGTDTQYF

V gene: TRBV1
J gene: TRBJ2-3
CDR3 protein: CTSSHPGKGTDTQYF

V gene: TRBV30
J gene: TRBJ2-7
CDR3 protein: CAWSLPGTPIPYEQYF

V gene: TRBV11-3
J gene: TRBJ2-3
CDR3 protein: CASSSRTSGSTDTQYF

V gene: TRBV6-4
J gene: TRBJ2-3
CDR3 protein: CASSKTSGPTDTQYF

V gene: TRBV9
J gene: TRBJ1-3
CDR3 protein: CASSVGTGSGNTIYF

V gene: TRBV4-1
J gene: TRBJ2-5
CDR3 protein: CASSRTRGQETQYF

V gene: TRBV5-5
J gene: TRBJ2-1
CDR3 protein: CASSLAGTGLVLVSYNEQFF

V gene: TRBV6-4
J gene: TRBJ2-7
CDR3 protein: CASSELDPSGGVYEQYF

V gene: TRBV5-1
J gene: TRBJ1-1
CDR3 protein: CASSYGQSYEAFF

V gene: TRBV7-3
J gene: TRBJ2-7
CDR3 protein: CASSPLGGGGEQYF

V gene: TRBV6-5
J gene: TRBJ2-1
CDR3 protein: CASSYSRGPLSEQFF

V gene: TRBV6-5
J gene: TRBJ1-4
CDR3 protein: CASSLGQSNEKLFF

V gene: TRBV7-9
J gene: TRBJ2-1
CDR3 protein: CASWTGGPNEQFF

V gene: TRBV4-2
J gene: TRBJ2-3
CDR3 protein: CASSQGGGATDTQYF

V gene: TRBV6-1
J gene: TRBJ1-4
CDR3 protein: CASRKGAFTFF

V gene: TRBV7-9
J gene: TRBJ2-5
CDR3 protein: CASSPLRGRRETQYF

V gene: TRBV28
J gene: TRBJ1-5
CDR3 protein: CASSPVGGDQPQHF

V gene: TRBV5-4
J gene: TRBJ2-1
CDR3 protein: CASSPNPGGNEQFF

V gene: TRBV6-5
J gene: TRBJ2-3
CDR3 protein: CASSYGSDFADTQYF

V gene: TRBV13
J gene: TRBJ2-1
CDR3 protein: CASSLKTGWNEQFF

V gene: TRBV6-5
J gene: TRBJ2-7
CDR3 protein: CASSSPGTGTYEQYF

V gene: TRBV7-9
J gene: TRBJ2-5
CDR3 protein: CASSPPGRLVGIETQYF

V gene: TRBV29-1
J gene: TRBJ1-6
CDR3 protein: CSVFRARSPLHF

V gene: TRBV29-1
J gene: TRBJ2-5
CDR3 protein: CSVETEASGRIETQYF

V gene: TRBV28
J gene: TRBJ2-2
CDR3 protein: CASSPPPGARDSIFGELFF

V gene: TRBV7-3
J gene: TRBJ2-2
CDR3 protein: CASSLVASGNTGELFF

V gene: TRBV7-3
J gene: TRBJ2-7
CDR3 protein: CASSFVRDEQYF

V gene: TRBV29-1
J gene: TRBJ1-5
CDR3 protein: CSPRKPCPTIQPQHF

V gene: TRBV4-1
J gene: TRBJ2-2
CDR3 protein: CASSQTDLLASNTGELFF

V gene: TRBV20-1
J gene: TRBJ2-7
CDR3 protein: CSAREGEQYF

V gene: TRBV7-9
J gene: TRBJ1-1
CDR3 protein: CAFVELSMNTEAFF

V gene: TRBV9
J gene: TRBJ2-7
CDR3 protein: CASSVDSGRSYEQYF

V gene: TRBV4-3
J gene: TRBJ1-2
CDR3 protein: CASSQDTHLGYTF

V gene: TRBV28
J gene: TRBJ2-7
CDR3 protein: CASSLGRAYEQYF

V gene: TRBV28
J gene: TRBJ2-3
CDR3 protein: CASSLGGGETDTQYF

V gene: TRBV5-5
J gene: TRBJ2-5
CDR3 protein: CASSMHSSGRPGETQYF

V gene: TRBV13
J gene: NA
CDR3 protein: CASSLSGATFSYEQYF

V gene: TRBV7-3
J gene: TRBJ2-2
CDR3 protein: CASSPNPMGLGELFF

V gene: TRBV6-1
J gene: TRBJ2-7
CDR3 protein: CASSGWTKGSYEQYF

V gene: TRBV4-2
J gene: TRBJ1-1
CDR3 protein: CASSQNPIQGNTEAFF

V gene: TRBV28
J gene: TRBJ2-1
CDR3 protein: CASSFKSSGSSNEQFF

V gene: TRBV6-5
J gene: TRBJ1-5
CDR3 protein: CASSYLRNQPQHF

V gene: TRBV15
J gene: TRBJ2-5
CDR3 protein: CATSREGDVTAIETQYF

V gene: TRBV4-3
J gene: TRBJ2-7
CDR3 protein: CASSKRDLAGATYEQYF

V gene: TRBV28
J gene: TRBJ2-1
CDR3 protein: CASTSKYLAGSDEQFF

V gene: TRBV28
J gene: TRBJ2-1
CDR3 protein: CASSRLAGGLEQFF

V gene: TRBV5-6
J gene: TRBJ2-7
CDR3 protein: CASSLSSTDISYEQYF